The next 19 T cell receptor beta chains were all read from a single sample in a study of blood T cell repertoires in COVID-19. Sequencing was performed with immunoSEQ multiplex PCR; in TCRdb, only in-frame clones are kept and a portion is missing. The sample contains about 220,000 clones, 75% to 90% of which appear only once. Sequenced material: PBMCs or T cells enriched from blood (not recorded which). Receptors originate from a woman between 18 and 29 years old in a cohort exposed to, infected with or recovered from COVID-19 (not recorded which).

A single count supports this clone. CDR3 loop: CASSLTAGGSHEQYF. CDR3 sequence (DNA): TGTGCCAGCAGTTTAACAGCGGGAGGAAGCCACGAGCAGTACTTC. V is TRBV27 and J is TRBJ2-7, with 9 bases fitting TRBD2. This CDR3 contains 15 residues. The ends lost 2 bases at V and 5 bases at J; junction bases unmatched: 7. CDR1 is MNHEY, CDR2 SMNVEV, per germline (reference sequence).

The chain combines TRBV24-1 with TRBJ1-1; 7 nucleotides line up with TRBD1. The V gene's germline CDR1 is KGHDR and CDR2 SFDVKD. J gave up 5 bases and V 2 bases, and 7 bases lay outside the gene matches. The CDR3 runs to 15 residues. Here the CDR3 DNA reads TGTGCCACCAGTGATTCCGGGACAGCGGTGACTGAAGCTTTCTTT. As protein: CATSDSGTAVTEAFF.

The table lists this clone with a few counts. The rearrangement links TRBV2 to TRBJ2-5, with 9 positions matching TRBD1. The J segment lost 5 bases and the V segment lost 10 bases, leaving 2 bases of the junction unmatched. The CDR3 spans 11 residues. Per the germline V gene, CDR1 is SNHLY and CDR2 is FYNNEI. DNA of the CDR3: TGTGCCACGGGGACAGGGGAGACCCAGTACTTC. Protein product: CATGTGETQYF.

The chain uses TRBV7-3 and TRBJ2-2; D is perhaps TRBD2 (5 bases). The V gene lost 5 bases and the J gene lost 3 bases, with 25 bases spanning the gap. The CDR3 has 19 amino acids. Looked up from germline, CDR1 is SGHTA and CDR2 is FQGTGA. In DNA form, the CDR3 reads TGTGCCAGCAGCAAAATCGGGGTAGCTTCTTATAGGGACACCGGGGAGCTGTTTTTT. Its protein product is CASSKIGVASYRDTGELFF.

CDR3 DNA sequence: TGCGCCAGCAGCTTAACGACAGCGAGGAGCTACGAGCAGTACTTC. This translates into CASSLTTARSYEQYF. V and J are TRBV5-1 and TRBJ2-7; maybe TRBD1 (5 bases). Per germline, CDR1 SGHRS and CDR2 YFSETQ. Trimming removed 2 bases at V and 3 bases at J, with 15 bases between. The CDR3 length is 15 residues.

A note on this clone: Other DNA variants within this sample encode the same CDR3. The chain has TRBV6-1 and TRBJ2-5; D might be TRBD1 (6 bases). Trimming shortened V by 1 base and J by 4 bases, and 10 bases separated the two germline ends. Germline CDR1 reads MNHNS; CDR2 reads SASEGT. CDR3 size: 14 residues. The CDR3 spells CASSEDRVRETQYF. For the CDR3, the DNA is TGTGCCAGCAGTGAAGACAGGGTACGAGAGACCCAGTACTTC.

This clone was counted a few times. The gene calls are TRBV7-9 and TRBJ2-5; possibly TRBD1 for D (6 bases). Germline V gene lookup returns CDR1 SEHNR and CDR2 FQNEAQ (reference sequence). V was trimmed by 5 bases and J by 2 bases, leaving 15 bases between them. This CDR3 is built from 15 residues. The chain's CDR3 is CASSRPIGQQETQYF. The DNA for the CDR3 is TGTGCCAGCAGCCGCCCCATCGGACAGCAAGAGACCCAGTACTTC.

This rearrangement joins TRBV30 to TRBJ2-1; possible D gene TRBD1, 8 bases. Per the germline V gene, CDR1 is GTSNPN and CDR2 is SVGIG (reference sequence). Trimming took off 0 bases at V and 9 bases at J, with 12 bases between the two ends. CDR3 length equals 13 residues. The CDR3 is CAWSVQGEGEQFF. In DNA form, the CDR3 reads TGTGCCTGGAGTGTACAGGGGGAGGGTGAGCAGTTCTTC.

This clone was counted only a few times. This chain connects TRBV5-1 to TRBJ2-5; TRBD2 is a possible D gene (5 bases). Germline assignment: CDR1 SGHRS and CDR2 YFSETQ. The CDR3 has 14 amino acids. V lost 4 bases to trimming and J lost 5 bases, with 15 bases between them. The CDR3 region has the DNA TGCGCCAGCAGCCCCACACATTCGGGGGAGACCCAGTACTTC. Translation: CASSPTHSGETQYF. Together with reference TRBV5-1 and TRBJ2-5, the CDR3 gives the full variable domain: KAGVTQTPRYLIKTRGQQVTLSCSPISGHRSVSWYQQTPGQGLQFLFEYFSETQRNKGNFPGRFSGRQFSNSRSEMNVSTLELGDSALYLCASSPTHSGETQYFGPGTRLLVL.

V gene TRBV7-2 combines with J gene TRBJ1-1, with D hard to call. Germline V gene data show CDR1 as SGHTA and CDR2 as FQGNSA. The CDR3 runs 14 residues. Trimming stripped 4 bases from V and 1 base from J, with 10 bases between. The CDR3 nucleotides read TGTGCCAGCAGCTACCCCACAGCGAACACTGAAGCTTTCTTT. Amino acid sequence: CASSYPTANTEAFF.

The V call is TRBV5-1, the J call TRBJ2-3, with 11 bases lining up with TRBD2. The V and J ends lost 0 bases and 1 base, in that order; junction bases with no gene match: 1. Germline V gene data show CDR1 as SGHRS and CDR2 as YFSETQ. The CDR3 totals 16 residues. The CDR3 DNA is TGCGCCAGCAGCTTGGTACTAGCGGGAGGCACAGATACGCAGTATTTT. It translates to CASSLVLAGGTDTQYF.

The chain combines TRBV2 with TRBJ1-1, with D unresolved. The V gene's germline CDR1 is SNHLY and CDR2 FYNNEI. The V end lost 4 bases, the J end lost 3 bases, and 6 bases lay between the germline ends. The CDR3 totals 12 residues. The CDR3 spells CASSGSDTEAFF. CDR3 in DNA: TGTGCCAGCAGTGGGTCAGACACTGAAGCTTTCTTT. Together with reference TRBV2 and TRBJ1-1, the CDR3 gives the full variable domain: EPEVTQTPSHQVTQMGQEVILRCVPISNHLYFYWYRQILGQKVEFLVSFYNNEISEKSEIFDDQFSVERPDGSNFTLKIRSTKLEDSAMYFCASSGSDTEAFFGQGTRLTVV.

This chain links TRBV5-1 with TRBJ1-1; the match to TRBD1 covers 8 bases. CDR3 length: 15 amino acids. Germline CDR1 SGHRS, CDR2 YFSETQ. After removal of 4 bases from V and 0 bases from J, the junction contained 5 bases not matched to a gene. The CDR3: CASSRTGWMNTEAFF. CDR3 DNA: TGCGCCAGCAGCCGGACAGGGTGGATGAACACTGAAGCTTTCTTT.

The chain has TRBV30 and TRBJ1-6; D possibly corresponds to TRBD1 (5 bases). The CDR3 runs to 19 residues. The germline V and J ends were trimmed by 0 bases and 7 bases, with 25 bases remaining between them. Germline lookup yields CDR1 GTSNPN and CDR2 SVGIG (reference sequence). CDR3 protein: CAWSVRGVEGIGGNSPLHF. The CDR3 DNA follows: TGTGCCTGGAGTGTAAGGGGAGTGGAGGGAATCGGCGGAAATTCACCCCTCCACTTT.

The V gene is TRBV5-1, the J gene TRBJ1-1, with 11 bases lining up with TRBD1. V dropped 4 bases and J dropped 6; count of bases not matched to a gene: 8. The CDR3 is 15 amino acids. CDR1 SGHRS and CDR2 YFSETQ come from the germline V gene. In nucleotides, the CDR3 is TGCGCCAGCAGCCCGAGGACAGGGGGCAATGCTGAAGCTTTCTTT. Protein sequence: CASSPRTGGNAEAFF.

The genes are TRBV5-1 and TRBJ2-3, with 9 nucleotides matching TRBD2. The germline V gene has CDR1 SGHRS and CDR2 YFSETQ. V gave up 1 base and J gave up 6 bases; unmatched junction bases: 3. This CDR3 region has 14 residues. The CDR3 region has the DNA TGCGCCAGCAGCTTGCGAGCGGGAGGCGATACGCAGTATTTT. Protein product: CASSLRAGGDTQYF.

CDR3 sequence: CSPSTGLGTEAFF. The CDR3 DNA follows: TGCAGCCCATCGACAGGGCTCGGCACTGAAGCTTTCTTT. This chain uses TRBV29-1 with TRBJ1-1, with TRBD1 matching over 7 bases. This CDR3 region has 13 residues. V trimming: 8 bases; J trimming: 4 bases; junction bases outside the gene matches: 10. Looked up from germline, CDR1 is SQVTM and CDR2 is ANQGSEA. Full variable domain (rest looked up from reference TRBV29-1 and TRBJ1-1): SAVISQKPSRDICQRGTSLTIQCQVDSQVTMMFWYRQQPGQSLTLIATANQGSEATYESGFVIDKFPISRPNLTFSTLTVSNMSPEDSSIYLCSPSTGLGTEAFFGQGTRLTVV.

The CDR3 loop is CASSVGGEGYTF. The CDR3 region has the DNA TGTGCCAGCAGCGTAGGGGGCGAGGGCTACACCTTC. The chain couples TRBV5-4 to TRBJ1-2, with 7 bases fitting TRBD1. CDR1 and CDR2 from the germline V gene are SGHNT and YYREEE (reference sequence). CDR3 length: 12 residues. V shed 4 bases, J shed 8 bases, and the junction held 5 bases outside the gene matches.

CDR3 sequence reads: CASSSSGTTYYNEQFF. Here the CDR3 DNA reads TGTGCCAGCAGCTCATCCGGGACAACCTATTACAATGAGCAGTTCTTC. The chain has TRBV9 and TRBJ2-1; D possibly corresponds to TRBD1 (6 bases). The CDR3 covers 16 residues. The germline V and J ends were trimmed by 4 bases and 4 bases, with 18 bases remaining between them. Germline CDR1 reads SGDLS; CDR2 reads YYNGEE.